One and the same sample provided the 31 T cell receptor beta chains below, sequenced in a study of early T cells in non-severe SARS-CoV-2 infection (dated by TCRdb to the early 2020s). Library preparation was by 5' RACE. TCRdb names NextSeq 500 as the instrument used. TCRdb applied fastp at Q25 and MiXCR to the public reads, then kept only in-frame beta chains. A single entry per CDR3 protein holds the most common genes and DNA from its merged rows. The table for this sample lists tens of thousands of distinct CDR3 sequences; roughly 12% of them were counted only once. The top ten constitute approximately 4.5% of the sample. The source material was whole blood. Every receptor here comes from an adult who was a healthcare worker with PCR-confirmed SARS-CoV-2 infection or an uninfected control (not recorded which).

This clonotype was seen a handful of times. The CDR3 spells CATSDSAIYEQYF. Written as DNA, the CDR3 is TGTGCCACCAGTGATTCCGCTATCTACGAGCAGTACTTC. This chain links TRBV24-1 with TRBJ2-7; unclear D gene. This CDR3 region has 13 residues. The germline CDR1 and CDR2 sequences are KGHDR and SFDVKD. V was pared by 2 bases and J by 3 bases, with 7 bases between.

The rearrangement uses TRBV4-1 and TRBJ2-1; TRBD2 aligns across 10 bases. Germline assignment: CDR1 MGHRA and CDR2 YSYEKL. This CDR3 comprises 16 residues. After removal of 6 bases from V and 0 bases from J, the junction contained 5 bases not matched to a gene. CDR3 loop: CASRHSGRNSYNEQFF. In nucleotides, the CDR3 is TGCGCCAGCAGGCATAGCGGGAGGAACTCCTACAATGAGCAGTTCTTC.

This clonotype was seen a handful of times. The chain has TRBV12-3 or TRBV12-4 and TRBJ1-1; D is unresolved. With 7 bases removed from V and 4 bases from J, the gap between germline ends came to 16 bases. CDR3 length: 14 amino acids. The CDR3 loop reads CASTIFKVGTEAFF. Here the CDR3 DNA reads TGTGCCAGCACCATATTTAAAGTGGGCACTGAAGCTTTCTTT.

This clonotype was seen a handful of times. The CDR3 carries no conserved terminal phenylalanine or tryptophan, so it likely arises from a read error. Because the CDR3's place on the DNA is in doubt, the DNA is left out and the CDR3 is given as listed by TCRdb. The V gene is TRBV18, the J gene TRBJ1-1; the D segment call TRBD1 is taken from the table without a DNA check. Germline CDR1 and CDR2: KGHSH and LQKENI. Including both end residues, the CDR3 is 12 amino acids long. This CDR3 is CASSPNGQGVEL.

The table lists this clonotype with a few counts. The chain employs TRBV14 and TRBJ2-1; no clear D gene. From germline, CDR1 is SGHDN and CDR2 FVKESK. The CDR3 spans 11 residues. Trimming pared 0 bases from V and 12 bases from J, leaving 6 bases between. CDR3 in amino acids: CASSQERVQFF. Written as DNA, the CDR3 is TGTGCCAGCAGCCAAGAAAGGGTGCAGTTCTTC. Variable domain in full (rest from reference TRBV14 and TRBJ2-1): EAGVTQFPSHSVIEKGQTVTLRCDPISGHDNLYWYRRVMGKEIKFLLHFVKESKQDESGMPNNRFLAERTGGTYSTLKVQPAELEDSGVYFCASSQERVQFFGPGTRLTVL.

About this clonotype: This may arise from a read error, as a much more abundant clone is one base away. The chain combines TRBV5-4 with TRBJ2-7, with D maybe TRBD2 (6 bases). The CDR3 has 16 residues. CDR1 is SGHNT, CDR2 YYREEE, per germline (reference sequence). Trimming removed 1 base at V and 4 bases at J, with 18 bases between. The CDR3 DNA reads as TGTGCCAGCAGCTTGAGCGGAGCAGGGACTCAATACGAGCAGTACTTC. It yields the protein CASSLSGAGTQYEQYF.

This rearrangement joins TRBV7-9 to TRBJ2-5; D is unclear. CDR3 length equals 15 residues. Trimming left V 5 bases short and J 4 bases short, with 17 bases between. Germline loops: CDR1 SEHNR, CDR2 FQNEAQ (reference sequence). The CDR3 spells CASSPKAIGPETQYF. The CDR3 DNA reads as TGTGCCAGCAGCCCCAAGGCCATCGGGCCAGAGACCCAGTACTTC. Complete variable domain (other parts from reference TRBV7-9 and TRBJ2-5): DTGVSQNPRHKITKRGQNVTFRCDPISEHNRLYWYRQTLGQGPEFLTYFQNEAQLEKSRLLSDRFSAERPKGSFSTLEIQRTEQGDSAMYLCASSPKAIGPETQYFGPGTRLLVL.

In regard to this clonotype: The conserved final phenylalanine or tryptophan is absent from the CDR3, which likely points to a read error. This sequence joins TRBV9 and TRBJ2-1; D gene ambiguous. The CDR3 has 13 residues. The ends were cut back, 4 bases at V and 7 bases at J, with 12 bases in the middle. CDR1 is SGDLS and CDR2 is YYNGEE in the germline V gene. The CDR3 coding sequence is TGTGCCAGCAGCCCCGAGCAGGAAAATGAGCAGTTCCTC. Amino acid sequence: CASSPEQENEQFL.

This clonotype was counted ten times or more. The chain carries TRBV30 and TRBJ2-7; D tentatively reads TRBD1 or TRBD2 (5 bases each). The V gene lost 2 bases and the J gene lost 5 bases, with 13 bases spanning the gap. In germline, CDR1 is GTSNPN, CDR2 SVGIG (reference sequence). This CDR3 has 13 amino acids. The DNA for the CDR3 is TGTGCCTGGAGTTTTGGGGACGGGGACGAGCAGTACTTC. It codes for CAWSFGDGDEQYF.

The chain carries TRBV7-2 and TRBJ2-3; 14 bases agree with TRBD2. The length of the CDR3 is 16 residues. CDR1 is SGHTA and CDR2 is FQGNSA in the germline V gene. Unmatched junction bases numbered 9, after V lost 4 bases and J lost 9 bases. CDR3 nucleotide sequence: TGTGCCAGCAGCTCGGGACTAGCGGGGGCCAAGGGGACGCAGTATTTT. Amino acid sequence: CASSSGLAGAKGTQYF.

Many counts were recorded for this clonotype. The V and J genes are TRBV4-1 and TRBJ2-3; 13 bases map to TRBD2. The V and J ends lost 2 bases and 4 bases, in that order; junction bases with no gene match: 6. The germline V gene has CDR1 MGHRA and CDR2 YSYEKL. This CDR3 is built from 17 residues. The CDR3 protein is CASSQLRTSGSADTQYF. As DNA, the CDR3 is TGCGCCAGCAGCCAACTTCGGACTAGCGGGAGCGCAGATACGCAGTATTTT.

This clonotype was seen more than once but under ten times. This rearrangement joins TRBV6-6 to TRBJ1-2, with D tentatively TRBD1 (5 bases). The V end lost 2 bases, the J end lost 4 bases, and 11 bases lay between the germline ends. Germline CDR1 reads MNHNY; CDR2 reads SVGAGI (reference sequence). This CDR3 region has 14 residues. CDR3 nucleotide sequence: TGTGCCAGCAGTTACGCTCAGGGCTTCTATGGCTACACCTTC. Amino acid sequence: CASSYAQGFYGYTF.

The chain carries TRBV9 and TRBJ1-5; maybe TRBD1 (5 bases). In germline, CDR1 is SGDLS, CDR2 YYNGEE. The ends were cut back, 0 bases at V and 4 bases at J, with 8 bases in the middle. This CDR3 has 14 residues. The CDR3 here is CASSVDGGNQPQHF. In nucleotides, the CDR3 is TGTGCCAGCAGCGTAGATGGGGGTAATCAGCCCCAGCATTTT.

This clonotype came up a few times. V and J are TRBV19 and TRBJ2-3, with TRBD1 matching over 8 bases. The CDR3 sequence is 18 residues long. Germline assignment: CDR1 LNHDA and CDR2 SQIVND (reference sequence). J was trimmed by 7 bases and V by 1 base; bases with no gene match: 16. The CDR3 coding sequence is TGTGCCAGTAGTATAGGGGCCGGGACAGGACGAGTTACAAATACGCAGTATTTT. This encodes CASSIGAGTGRVTNTQYF.

This clonotype was detected ten times or more. This chain joins TRBV19 and TRBJ2-3; 9 bases map to TRBD1. Germline loops: CDR1 LNHDA, CDR2 SQIVND (reference sequence). V dropped 6 bases and J dropped 6; count of bases not matched to a gene: 4. This CDR3 has 13 residues. CDR3 sequence reads: CASRQGASDTQYF. CDR3 coding DNA: TGTGCCAGTAGACAGGGGGCCTCGGATACGCAGTATTTT. Full variable domain (rest looked up from reference TRBV19 and TRBJ2-3): DGGITQSPKYLFRKEGQNVTLSCEQNLNHDAMYWYRQDPGQGLRLIYYSQIVNDFQKGDIAEGYSVSREKKESFPLTVTSAQKNPTAFYLCASRQGASDTQYFGPGTRLTVL.

The chain employs TRBV4-2 and TRBJ1-4; tentatively, D is TRBD1 (5 bases). Trimming shortened V by 0 bases and J by 5 bases, and 13 bases separated the two germline ends. Germline V lookup: CDR1 LGHNA, CDR2 YNFKEQ. The CDR3 is 16 residues long. CDR3 region: CASSQDPGRVNEKLFF. CDR3 sequence (DNA): TGTGCCAGCAGCCAAGATCCAGGGCGGGTGAATGAAAAACTGTTTTTT.

This clonotype occurred a few times. The V gene is TRBV7-6, the J gene TRBJ1-5, with TRBD1 matching 8 bases. Trimming at V came to 7 bases and at J to 2 bases, leaving 7 bases not matched to a gene. Germline V lookup: CDR1 SGHVS, CDR2 FNYEAQ. This CDR3 region has 15 residues. The CDR3 sequence: CASTQGAGRNQPQHF. The CDR3, as DNA: TGTGCCAGCACCCAGGGGGCTGGTCGCAATCAGCCCCAGCATTTT.

In its sample, this clonotype was seen many times. J is TRBJ1-6 and V is TRBV30, with a tentative D call TRBD1 (6 bases). Germline-derived CDR1 and CDR2 are GTSNPN and SVGIG (reference sequence). The CDR3 sequence is 17 residues long. V gave up 0 bases and J gave up 3 bases, with 15 bases separating them. The CDR3 region is CAWSVQGLKSYNSPLHF. CDR3 DNA: TGTGCCTGGAGTGTACAGGGACTCAAGAGCTATAATTCACCCCTCCACTTT.

This clonotype was observed many times. This chain connects TRBV9 to TRBJ2-1, with a weak D call TRBD1 (6 bases). The CDR3 covers 17 residues. CDR1 is SGDLS, CDR2 YYNGEE, per germline. V shed 4 bases and J shed 0 bases, with 17 bases lying between them. In nucleotides, the CDR3 is TGTGCCAGCAGCTCCCGACAGGCTCTGAGCTCCTACAATGAGCAGTTCTTC. Residues: CASSSRQALSSYNEQFF.

This clonotype has only a few counts. The genes are TRBV7-3 and TRBJ2-5, with D maybe TRBD2 (7 bases). The CDR3 is 15 residues long. V lost 3 bases and J 4 bases, leaving 15 bases between the germline ends. Germline CDR1 and CDR2: SGHTA and FQGTGA. CDR3 DNA sequence: TGTGCCAGCAGCTTCCAAGGGGGGGAAGGAGAGACCCAGTACTTC. The encoded protein is CASSFQGGEGETQYF.

The rearrangement links TRBV27 to TRBJ1-1; a possible D gene is TRBD1 (6 bases). The CDR3 covers 19 residues. Between the trimmed V and J ends, which lost 4 bases and 9 bases, there was a span of 33 bases. The germline CDR1 and CDR2 sequences are MNHEY and SMNVEV (reference sequence). CDR3 DNA: TGTGCCAGCAGTTCATCATCAGATGAGGGGGTTGGCCGGCTACGACAAGCTTTCTTT. It encodes CASSSSSDEGVGRLRQAFF.

This clonotype was observed a handful of times. CDR3 protein: CASSIAGVDTQYF. The CDR3 DNA is TGTGCCAGTAGTATTGCCGGTGTAGATACGCAGTATTTT. V and J are TRBV19 and TRBJ2-3; D not resolved. V lost 3 bases and J 5 bases, leaving 9 bases between the germline ends. CDR1 and CDR2 from the germline V gene are LNHDA and SQIVND (reference sequence). The CDR3 spans 13 residues.

The rearrangement links TRBV9 to TRBJ1-3, with D uncertain. The CDR3 extends over 15 amino acids. CDR1 is SGDLS and CDR2 is YYNGEE in the germline V gene. Trimming stripped 0 bases from V and 2 bases from J, with 9 bases between. CDR3 region: CASSVAPVPGNTIYF. DNA of the CDR3: TGTGCCAGCAGCGTAGCCCCGGTACCTGGAAACACCATATATTTT.

The chain uses TRBV20-1 and TRBJ2-3; possibly TRBD2 for D (6 bases). Between the trimmed V and J ends, which lost 0 bases and 0 bases, there was a span of 10 bases. Germline V gene data show CDR1 as DFQATT and CDR2 as SNEGSKA (reference sequence). There are 15 residues in the CDR3. The CDR3 sequence is CSARDASASTDTQYF. CDR3 coding DNA: TGCAGTGCTAGAGATGCTAGCGCGAGCACAGATACGCAGTATTTT.

This sequence joins TRBV6-2 or TRBV6-3 and TRBJ2-1; 12 bases map to TRBD2. J gave up 8 bases and V 0 bases, and 5 bases lay outside the gene matches. Germline CDR1 MNHEY, CDR2 SVGEGT. The CDR3 totals 16 residues. The CDR3 is CASSYSTSGRLYEQFF. In DNA, the CDR3 is TGTGCCAGCAGTTACTCGACTAGCGGGAGACTCTATGAGCAGTTCTTC.

CDR3: CAYQTGNSNQPQHF. The CDR3 region has the DNA TGTGCCTACCAGACAGGGAATAGCAATCAGCCCCAGCATTTT. The chain employs TRBV30 and TRBJ1-5, with TRBD1 matching 7 bases. The germline V gene encodes CDR1 GTSNPN and CDR2 SVGIG (reference sequence). This CDR3 has 14 amino acids. The junction had 6 bases not matched to a gene; V was cut back by 7 bases and J by 0 bases. The full variable domain, rest sourced from reference TRBV30 and TRBJ1-5, is SQTIHQWPATLVQPVGSPLSLECTVEGTSNPNLYWYRQAAGRGLQLLFYSVGIGQISSEVPQNLSASRPQDRQFILSSKKLLLSDSGFYLCAYQTGNSNQPQHFGDGTRLSIL.

The CDR3 reads CASHEGLSGNTIYF. In DNA form, the CDR3 reads TGCGCCAGCCATGAGGGATTGTCTGGAAACACCATATATTTT. The J gene is TRBJ1-3, the V gene TRBV5-1; D remains ambiguous. Trimming shortened V by 7 bases and J by 1 base, and 12 bases separated the two germline ends. The length of the CDR3 is 14 residues. In germline, CDR1 is SGHRS, CDR2 YFSETQ. The full variable domain, rest sourced from reference TRBV5-1 and TRBJ1-3, is KAGVTQTPRYLIKTRGQQVTLSCSPISGHRSVSWYQQTPGQGLQFLFEYFSETQRNKGNFPGRFSGRQFSNSRSEMNVSTLELGDSALYLCASHEGLSGNTIYFGEGSWLTVV.

This clonotype was counted ten times or more. The gene calls are TRBV27 and TRBJ1-1; weak D call: TRBD1 (5 bases). CDR1 and CDR2 from the germline V gene are MNHEY and SMNVEV (reference sequence). There are 13 residues in the CDR3. V lost 6 bases to trimming and J lost 1 base, with 9 bases between them. The CDR3 protein is CASRDISNTEAFF. Here the CDR3 DNA reads TGTGCCAGCAGGGACATTTCGAACACTGAAGCTTTCTTT.

This clonotype occurred many times. The V gene is TRBV12-3 or TRBV12-4, the J gene TRBJ1-1; no definite D call. The germline V and J ends were trimmed by 1 base and 6 bases, with 6 bases remaining between them. The CDR3 sequence is 12 residues long. CDR3 sequence (DNA): TGTGCCAGCAGTTTAGTTCAGGCTGAAGCTTTCTTT. Residues: CASSLVQAEAFF.

J is TRBJ2-7 and V is TRBV6-5, with TRBD1 as a possible D gene (5 bases). This CDR3 is 14 amino acids long. The germline V and J ends were trimmed by 3 bases and 2 bases, with 11 bases remaining between them. Germline CDR1 is MNHEY and CDR2 is SVGAGI. The CDR3 DNA is TGTGCCAGCAGTTATGCCAGGGCGGCCTACGAGCAGTACTTC. It specifies CASSYARAAYEQYF.

This clonotype has ten or more counts. The chain recombines TRBV30 with TRBJ2-3; 8 nucleotides agree with TRBD2. Germline assignment: CDR1 GTSNPN and CDR2 SVGIG (reference sequence). The length of the CDR3 is 13 residues. The J segment lost 3 bases and the V segment lost 4 bases, leaving 3 bases of the junction unmatched. The CDR3 DNA reads as TGTGCCTGGAAGGGCGGGGGGACAGATACGCAGTATTTT. This translates into CAWKGGGTDTQYF.